A single sample is the source of the 20 T cell receptor beta chains below, sequenced in a study of response to subunit inactivated influenza vaccine. TCRdb redid the calling of the RT-PCR reads with MiXCR, one entry per CDR3 protein. There are about 310,000 distinct CDR3 sequences in the sample; around 22% occur only once, and approximately 10% lies in the top ten. Sample: PBMCs from blood, taken about 19 months after vaccination. The source is a man between 50 and 75 years old who received an inactivated influenza vaccine.

The chain employs TRBV4-1 and TRBJ1-1, with D maybe TRBD1 (5 bases). The CDR3 consists of 15 residues. V was clipped by 0 bases and J by 5 bases, with 13 bases between them. Germline-derived CDR1 and CDR2 are MGHRA and YSYEKL. Here the CDR3 reads CASSQDRAGRTEAFF. CDR3 DNA sequence: TGCGCCAGCAGCCAAGATAGGGCAGGGCGGACTGAAGCTTTCTTT.

The CDR3 DNA reads TGCAGCGCTCAGCCCCAGCATTTT. Amino acid sequence: CSAQPQHF. V and J are TRBV29-1 and TRBJ1-5; no clear D. Germline CDR1 and CDR2: SQVTM and ANQGSEA. The CDR3 length is 8 residues. Trimming left V 7 bases short and J 6 bases short, with 1 base between.

The chain carries TRBV29-1 and TRBJ1-2; 7 positions agree with TRBD1. From germline, CDR1 is SQVTM and CDR2 ANQGSEA. Trimming cost V 6 bases and J 2 bases; bases outside gene matches: 6. This CDR3 has 13 amino acids. This CDR3 is CSVDSTGNYGYTF. The CDR3 DNA reads TGCAGCGTCGATTCGACAGGGAACTATGGCTACACCTTC. The full variable domain, its missing parts supplied by reference TRBV29-1 and TRBJ1-2, is SAVISQKPSRDICQRGTSLTIQCQVDSQVTMMFWYRQQPGQSLTLIATANQGSEATYESGFVIDKFPISRPNLTFSTLTVSNMSPEDSSIYLCSVDSTGNYGYTFGSGTRLTVV.

This clonotype showed up just a few times. CDR3 loop: CSAKDTSNQPQHF. CDR3 nucleotide sequence: TGCAGTGCAAAGGACACATCCAATCAGCCCCAGCATTTT. This chain uses TRBV20-1 with TRBJ1-5; maybe TRBD1 (5 bases). The CDR3 sequence is 13 residues long. V was pared by 6 bases and J by 3 bases, with 12 bases between. Germline-derived CDR1 and CDR2 are DFQATT and SNEGSKA (reference sequence).

The CDR3 reads CASSQLWEPGGGYGYTF. The CDR3 DNA is TGTGCCAGCAGCCAACTCTGGGAACCGGGGGGCGGCTATGGCTACACCTTC. This chain uses TRBV4-2 with TRBJ1-2, with TRBD1 as a possible D gene (6 bases). CDR3 length equals 17 residues. The germline gives CDR1 LGHNA, CDR2 YNFKEQ. Trimming took off 2 bases at V and 4 bases at J, with 20 bases between the two ends.

This clonotype appeared many times. This sequence joins TRBV24-1 and TRBJ1-3; D possibly corresponds to TRBD1 (5 bases). With 5 bases removed from V and 2 bases from J, the gap between germline ends came to 9 bases. Germline-derived CDR1 and CDR2 are KGHDR and SFDVKD. The CDR3 runs 14 residues. CDR3 sequence (DNA): TGTGCCACCAGTGGTGCGACAGCTGGAAACACCATATATTTT. Translation gives CATSGATAGNTIYF.

V usage is TRBV9 and J usage is TRBJ2-7; 12 bases line up with TRBD2. In germline, CDR1 is SGDLS, CDR2 YYNGEE. CDR3 length: 15 amino acids. Trimming removed 0 bases from V and 2 bases from J; junction bases left unmatched: 0. Written as DNA, the CDR3 is TGTGCCAGCAGCGTAGGACTAGCGGGAGCCTACGAGCAGTACTTC. It encodes CASSVGLAGAYEQYF.

The chain employs TRBV5-1 and TRBJ2-1; 9 nucleotides match TRBD2. The CDR3 totals 14 residues. Germline V gene lookup returns CDR1 SGHRS and CDR2 YFSETQ. V shed 9 bases and J 5 bases; nucleotides not matched to a gene: 9. CDR3 bases: TGCGCCACCAAATCCGGGACTAGCCACAATGAGCAGTTCTTC. Residues: CATKSGTSHNEQFF.

The gene calls are TRBV3-1 and TRBJ2-1; D may be TRBD1 (5 bases). Germline values: CDR1 LGHDT, CDR2 YNNKEL (reference sequence). This CDR3 is 15 amino acids long. The germline V and J ends were trimmed by 3 bases and 7 bases, with 16 bases remaining between them. CDR3: CASSQIRISGNEQFF. In nucleotides, the CDR3 is TGTGCCAGCAGCCAGATAAGAATATCAGGGAATGAGCAGTTCTTC.

The gene calls are TRBV24-1 and TRBJ2-5; 7 bases map to TRBD1. Germline values: CDR1 KGHDR, CDR2 SFDVKD. This CDR3 is 16 amino acids long. Trimming at V came to 0 bases and at J to 3 bases, leaving 6 bases not matched to a gene. The CDR3 here is CATSDLRETGKETQYF. The CDR3 region has the DNA TGTGCCACCAGTGATTTGAGAGAGACAGGGAAAGAGACCCAGTACTTC.

On this clonotype: The germline gene is not matched at one end of the junction; a read error may be the cause. The chain has TRBV27 and TRBJ2-7; the D gene is possibly TRBD1 (6 bases). Germline CDR1 and CDR2: MNHEY and SMNVEV (reference sequence). The CDR3 spans 14 residues. CDR3 DNA: TGTGCCAGCAGTTTCCAGGGGCAGACGTCAACACTCAATTTC. Protein product: CASSFQGQTSTLNF.

J is TRBJ2-5 and V is TRBV5-1, with TRBD2 matching 8 bases. The CDR3 is made up of 15 amino acids. V lost 2 bases, J lost 2 bases, and 5 bases stayed unmatched. Germline assignment: CDR1 SGHRS and CDR2 YFSETQ. CDR3 bases: TGCGCCAGCAGCTTCGGGGCTAGCGGGCAAGAGACCCAGTACTTC. Translating gives CASSFGASGQETQYF.

In this sample, this clonotype turned up a few times. The chain uses TRBV10-3 and TRBJ1-4; D possibly corresponds to TRBD1 (5 bases). The V end lost 6 bases, the J end lost 5 bases, and 16 bases lay between the germline ends. Germline V CDR1 and CDR2: ENHRY, SYGVKD. The CDR3 has 15 amino acids. This CDR3 reads CAIRAVGGTNEKLFF. In DNA, the CDR3 is TGTGCCATCAGGGCCGTCGGGGGAACCAATGAAAAACTGTTTTTT.

In its sample, this clonotype was seen many times. The genes are TRBV10-3 and TRBJ1-2, with D unclear. This CDR3 is built from 14 residues. Germline CDR1 and CDR2: ENHRY and SYGVKD. V dropped 11 bases and J dropped 1 base, with 17 bases sitting between them. DNA of the CDR3: TGTGCCGCAAGTGACCACGGCAGTAACTATGGCTACACCTTC. Its protein is CAASDHGSNYGYTF.

In its sample, this clonotype was seen many times. The rearrangement links TRBV11-2 to TRBJ1-1; D gene uncertain. Germline assignment: CDR1 SGHAT and CDR2 FQNNGV. V lost 3 bases and J 3 bases, leaving 8 bases between the germline ends. The CDR3 is 13 residues long. CDR3 amino acids: CASSLAVYTEAFF. The CDR3 DNA follows: TGTGCCAGCAGCTTGGCGGTCTACACTGAAGCTTTCTTT.

In this sample, this clonotype turned up a few times. The chain carries TRBV7-9 and TRBJ2-7; the match to TRBD2 covers 9 bases. The CDR3 is 14 residues long. Germline CDR1 is SEHNR and CDR2 is FQNEAQ (reference sequence). The V gene end was trimmed by 3 bases and the J gene end by 3 bases; junction bases not matched to a gene: 3. The CDR3 DNA reads TGTGCCAGCAGCTTTTCTAGCGGGAACTACGAGCAGTACTTC. As protein: CASSFSSGNYEQYF.

This clonotype was found a few times. The chain has TRBV18 and TRBJ2-5; no firm D call. Germline V gene lookup returns CDR1 KGHSH and CDR2 LQKENI. The CDR3 loop spans 12 amino acids. V dropped 4 bases and J dropped 1 base, with 4 bases sitting between them. The CDR3 sequence: CASSLLQETQYF. CDR3 coding DNA: TGTGCCAGCTCACTACTCCAAGAGACCCAGTACTTC. The full variable domain, its missing parts supplied by reference TRBV18 and TRBJ2-5, is NAGVMQNPRHLVRRRGQEARLRCSPMKGHSHVYWYRQLPEEGLKFMVYLQKENIIDESGMPKERFSAEFPKEGPSILRIQQVVRGDSAAYFCASSLLQETQYFGPGTRLLVL.

The chain combines TRBV20-1 with TRBJ1-5; 8 nucleotides align to TRBD1. J gave up 7 bases and V 5 bases, and 13 bases lay outside the gene matches. The CDR3 runs 15 residues. CDR1 is DFQATT and CDR2 is SNEGSKA in the germline V gene (reference sequence). The CDR3 region is CSAQDRAHMWQPQHF. DNA of the CDR3: TGCAGTGCTCAGGACAGGGCCCATATGTGGCAGCCCCAGCATTTT.

This clonotype was counted once. The J gene is TRBJ2-1, the V gene TRBV4-1; 8 nucleotides line up with TRBD2. The CDR3 contains 19 residues. Germline CDR1 and CDR2: MGHRA and YSYEKL. V was clipped by 2 bases and J by 5 bases; unmatched bases: 17. This CDR3 is CASSQIGVNRGGLHNEQFF. Written as DNA, the CDR3 is TGCGCCAGCAGCCAAATAGGGGTTAACCGGGGGGGACTACACAATGAGCAGTTCTTC.

In this sample, this clonotype turned up a few times. The chain combines TRBV5-1 with TRBJ1-2; 10 bases map to TRBD1. The trim removed 4 bases at V and 4 bases at J, leaving 22 bases unmatched. Germline V gene lookup returns CDR1 SGHRS and CDR2 YFSETQ. The length of the CDR3 is 20 residues. CDR3 in amino acids: CASSPSRTRDRGLTAYGYTF. The CDR3 nucleotides read TGCGCCAGCAGCCCTTCCAGGACCCGGGACAGGGGCCTCACAGCCTATGGCTACACCTTC.